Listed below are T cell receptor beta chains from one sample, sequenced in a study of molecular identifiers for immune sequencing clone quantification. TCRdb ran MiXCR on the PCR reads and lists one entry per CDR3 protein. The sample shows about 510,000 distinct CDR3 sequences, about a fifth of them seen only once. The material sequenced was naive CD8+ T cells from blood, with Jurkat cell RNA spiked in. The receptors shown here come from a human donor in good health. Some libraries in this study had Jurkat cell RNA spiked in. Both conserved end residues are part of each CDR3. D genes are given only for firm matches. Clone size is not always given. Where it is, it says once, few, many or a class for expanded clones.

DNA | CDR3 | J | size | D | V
TGTGCCAGTAGTATTCAGGTGATCTCCTACAATGAGCAGTTCTTC | CASSIQVISYNEQFF | TRBJ2-1 | few | - | TRBV19
TGTGCCAGTAGTCACCGATTTGGGGGGGGAGACACTGAAGCTTTCTTT | CASSHRFGGGDTEAFF | TRBJ1-1 | - | - | TRBV19
TGTGCCAGCAGCCCGGAGGGTCTGGGGGCAGATACGCAGTATTTT | CASSPEGLGADTQYF | TRBJ2-3 | few | - | TRBV13
TGCGCCAGCAGCCAAGGGACGGATGAGCAGTGCTTC | CASSQGTDEQCF | TRBJ2-7 | few | - | TRBV4-1
TGCGCCAGCAGCCAAGATTTTGTGGCAGATAATCAGCCCCAGCATTTT | CASSQDFVADNQPQHF | TRBJ1-5 | many | - | TRBV4-1
TGTGCCAGCAGTGAAGGGCAGCGGGCTTTCTTT | CASSEGQRAFF | TRBJ1-1 | many | - | TRBV2
TGTGCCAGCAGCTTAGCTGATACAGGGGACCAAGAGACCCAGTACTTC | CASSLADTGDQETQYF | TRBJ2-5 | few | TRBD1 | TRBV7-6
TGTGCCAGCAGGGGGGCTGGAAATCAGCCCCAGCATTTT | CASRGAGNQPQHF | TRBJ1-5 | many | - | TRBV7-9
TGTGCCAGCAGCGTAGAACTAGCGGGAGGGCAAGATACGCAGTATTTT | CASSVELAGGQDTQYF | TRBJ2-3 | many | TRBD2 | TRBV9
TGTGCCTGGAGTTACACACGGGGGGCTGAAGCTTTCTTT | CAWSYTRGAEAFF | TRBJ1-1 | few | - | TRBV30
TGTGCCAGCAGCCCCGAGGACAGGTCCTACGAGCAGTACTTC | CASSPEDRSYEQYF | TRBJ2-7 | few | TRBD1 | TRBV6-2/TRBV6-3
TGCAGCGTTGAGCTCCCAGCACAAGAGACCCAGTACTTC | CSVELPAQETQYF | TRBJ2-5 | many | - | TRBV29-1
TGCGCCAGCAGCCAAGATACTTGGGCAGGGGGCTACGAGCAGTACTTC | CASSQDTWAGGYEQYF | TRBJ2-7 | - | TRBD1 | TRBV4-1
TGTGCCAGCAGCTTAAAAGGACAGGGGGATGAGCAGTTCTTC | CASSLKGQGDEQFF | TRBJ2-1 | few | TRBD1 | TRBV7-9
TGCGCCAGCAGCCCCCGGGACGGTCTCTCCTACGAGCAGTACTTC | CASSPRDGLSYEQYF | TRBJ2-7 | many | - | TRBV4-3
TGTGCCAGCAGTTACTCCAGGAACACCGGGGAGCTGTTTTTT | CASSYSRNTGELFF | TRBJ2-2 | many | - | TRBV6-5
TGTGCCAGCAGTGAATATTCGGGGGTAGAGACCCAGTACTTC | CASSEYSGVETQYF | TRBJ2-5 | many | - | TRBV25-1
TGCGCCAGCAGCCAGGTCGGGCCGGAGACCCAGTACTTC | CASSQVGPETQYF | TRBJ2-5 | many | - | TRBV4-1
TGTGCCAGCAGTCCGAGACTAGTCCCAGATACGCAGTATTTT | CASSPRLVPDTQYF | TRBJ2-3 | - | - | TRBV27
TGTGCCACCAGCAGAGATGATTTGGCGGGAGGAGGTACGCAGTATTTT | CATSRDDLAGGGTQYF | TRBJ2-3 | many | TRBD2 | TRBV15
TGTGCCAGCAGTTTATCGGGACAGAATAGCAATCAGCCCCAGCATTTT | CASSLSGQNSNQPQHF | TRBJ1-5 | many | TRBD1 | TRBV27
TGCAGTGCCAAGGGACTTTACACCGGGGAGCTGTTTTTT | CSAKGLYTGELFF | TRBJ2-2 | few | - | TRBV20-1
TGTGCCAGCATTATATACCTGAACCCTGAAGCTTTCTTT | CASIIYLNPEAFF | TRBJ1-1 | many | - | TRBV6-6
TGCGCCAGCAGCCAAGACGGGCTAGCGGGAGGGCCTCGAGAGACCCAGTACTTC | CASSQDGLAGGPRETQYF | TRBJ2-5 | many | TRBD2 | TRBV4-1
TGTGCCAGCAGCTTTGTTTTAAGAAAAGAGACCCAGTACTTC | CASSFVLRKETQYF | TRBJ2-5 | - | - | TRBV11-3
TGCGCCAGCAGCCAAGAGCCCAGGACCCCCTACAATGAGCAGTTCTTC | CASSQEPRTPYNEQFF | TRBJ2-1 | many | - | TRBV4-3
TGTGACAGCGGCCCCGCGCTTGACAATGAGCAGTTCTTC | CDSGPALDNEQFF | TRBJ2-1 | - | - | TRBV7-9
TGTGCCACCAGTTCACCGGGACAAGGAAACACCATATATTTT | CATSSPGQGNTIYF | TRBJ1-3 | many | - | TRBV24-1
TGTGCCGGCAGTGAATTAGGACAGGACTTTGAAGCTTTCTTT | CAGSELGQDFEAFF | TRBJ1-1 | - | TRBD1 | TRBV28
TGCAGTGCTCGACTTATAGCGGGGGGTCTACCAGATACGCAGTATTTT | CSARLIAGGLPDTQYF | TRBJ2-3 | many | TRBD2 | TRBV20-1
TGTGCCAGCAGTTTATCAAGGGATACCAACTATGGCTACACCTTC | CASSLSRDTNYGYTF | TRBJ1-2 | few | - | TRBV27
TGTGCCAGCACTCACGGCAGTATTAATGAAAAACTGTTTTTT | CASTHGSINEKLFF | TRBJ1-4 | many | - | TRBV6-6
TGTGCCAGCAGTGGGTGGACTGCAGATACGCAGTATTTT | CASSGWTADTQYF | TRBJ2-3 | many | - | TRBV25-1
TGTGCCAGCAGTCGTTCGGGTAACACAGATACGCAGTATTTT | CASSRSGNTDTQYF | TRBJ2-3 | many | - | TRBV6-2/TRBV6-3
TGTGCCAGCAGTTCGGTCCTAGGCAGGGTCGAGCAGTACTTC | CASSSVLGRVEQYF | TRBJ2-7 | many | - | TRBV12-3/TRBV12-4
TGTGCCAGCAGCCAACTAACCGGGACAGGGTTCCGAGAGCAGTACTTC | CASSQLTGTGFREQYF | TRBJ2-7 | few | TRBD1 | TRBV14
TGTGCCAGCAGCTACCGCCCCCGAGGGGGATACGAGCAGTACTTC | CASSYRPRGGYEQYF | TRBJ2-7 | - | - | TRBV7-2
TGTGCCAGCAGTGAAACAATGGGGGTTGGGGGTCAGCCCCAGCATTTT | CASSETMGVGGQPQHF | TRBJ1-5 | - | - | TRBV2
TGTGCCAGCAGACAAGACGGTAGCAATCAGCCCCAGCATTTT | CASRQDGSNQPQHF | TRBJ1-5 | - | - | TRBV6-5
TGCGCCAGCGGCCAAGATCGTTGGTCCTACACTGAAGCTTTCTTT | CASGQDRWSYTEAFF | TRBJ1-1 | few | - | TRBV4-3
TGTGCCAGCAGCGTAGGGGGGGGCCAGCAAGAGACCCAGTACTTC | CASSVGGGQQETQYF | TRBJ2-5 | many | - | TRBV9
TGTGCCAGCAGTGAGAGAAACGACTACGAGCAGTACTTC | CASSERNDYEQYF | TRBJ2-7 | few | - | TRBV6-1
TGCGCCAGCAGCCAAGATTTAGGCCTGATTGGAGGGGAGCTGTTTTTT | CASSQDLGLIGGELFF | TRBJ2-2 | many | - | TRBV4-3
TGTGCCAGCAGGGACGGAGGTGAAGCTTTCTTT | CASRDGGEAFF | TRBJ1-1 | - | - | TRBV6-2/TRBV6-3
TGTGCCAGCAGTTACTTTGGGGACGAGCAGTACTTC | CASSYFGDEQYF | TRBJ2-7 | many | - | TRBV6-2/TRBV6-3
TGTGCCTGGGGTAGAGTAGTGAACACTGAAGCTTTCTTT | CAWGRVVNTEAFF | TRBJ1-1 | few | - | TRBV30
TGTGCCAGCAGCCGAGGTGCGAGCGGCGAGACCCAGTACTTC | CASSRGASGETQYF | TRBJ2-5 | many | - | TRBV12-3/TRBV12-4
TGTGCCAGCAGCTTAAGTTTAACTGAAGCTTTCTTT | CASSLSLTEAFF | TRBJ1-1 | many | - | TRBV7-9
TGTGCCAGTAGTATAGGACTGGGCAATCAGCCCCAGCATTTT | CASSIGLGNQPQHF | TRBJ1-5 | many | - | TRBV19
TGTGCCAGCTTAGACGGGCTACGGCTCGGGGATGAGCAGTTCTTC | CASLDGLRLGDEQFF | TRBJ2-1 | few | - | TRBV7-9
TGCGCCAGCAGCCAAGGGGCCTACAATGAGCAGTTCTTC | CASSQGAYNEQFF | TRBJ2-1 | - | - | TRBV4-1
TGCGCCAGCAGCCAAGACCAGGTCGGGACGGCCTACAATGAGCAGTTCTTC | CASSQDQVGTAYNEQFF | TRBJ2-1 | few | - | TRBV4-3
TGTGCCAGCAGTCCCGGGACAGGGGGCTTCTACGAGCAGTACTTC | CASSPGTGGFYEQYF | TRBJ2-7 | many | TRBD1 | TRBV7-2
TGTGCCAGCAGCTTGGTGCAGGGCAATCAGCCCCAGCATTTT | CASSLVQGNQPQHF | TRBJ1-5 | - | - | TRBV5-5
TGTGCCAGCACCGACGGAATGAACACTGAAGCTTTCTTT | CASTDGMNTEAFF | TRBJ1-1 | - | - | TRBV27